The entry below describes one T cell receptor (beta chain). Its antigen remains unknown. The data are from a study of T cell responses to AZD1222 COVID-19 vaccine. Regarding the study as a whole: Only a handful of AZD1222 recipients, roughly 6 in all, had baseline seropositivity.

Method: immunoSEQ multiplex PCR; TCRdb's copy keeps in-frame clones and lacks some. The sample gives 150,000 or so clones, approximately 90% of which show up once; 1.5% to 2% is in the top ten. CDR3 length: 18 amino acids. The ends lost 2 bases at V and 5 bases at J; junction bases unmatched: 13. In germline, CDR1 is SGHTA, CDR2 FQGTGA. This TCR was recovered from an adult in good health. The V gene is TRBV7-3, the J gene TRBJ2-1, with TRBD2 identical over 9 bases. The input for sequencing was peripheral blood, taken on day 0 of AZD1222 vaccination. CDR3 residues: CASSLVGPPSGKNNEQFF. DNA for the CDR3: TGTGCCAGCAGCTTAGTTGGCCCCCCTAGCGGGAAGAACAATGAGCAGTTCTTC. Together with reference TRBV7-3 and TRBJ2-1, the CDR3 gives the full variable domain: GAGVSQTPSNKVTEKGKYVELRCDPISGHTALYWYRQSLGQGPEFLIYFQGTGAADDSGLPNDRFFAVRPEGSVSTLKIQRTERGDSAVYLCASSLVGPPSGKNNEQFFGPGTRLTVL.